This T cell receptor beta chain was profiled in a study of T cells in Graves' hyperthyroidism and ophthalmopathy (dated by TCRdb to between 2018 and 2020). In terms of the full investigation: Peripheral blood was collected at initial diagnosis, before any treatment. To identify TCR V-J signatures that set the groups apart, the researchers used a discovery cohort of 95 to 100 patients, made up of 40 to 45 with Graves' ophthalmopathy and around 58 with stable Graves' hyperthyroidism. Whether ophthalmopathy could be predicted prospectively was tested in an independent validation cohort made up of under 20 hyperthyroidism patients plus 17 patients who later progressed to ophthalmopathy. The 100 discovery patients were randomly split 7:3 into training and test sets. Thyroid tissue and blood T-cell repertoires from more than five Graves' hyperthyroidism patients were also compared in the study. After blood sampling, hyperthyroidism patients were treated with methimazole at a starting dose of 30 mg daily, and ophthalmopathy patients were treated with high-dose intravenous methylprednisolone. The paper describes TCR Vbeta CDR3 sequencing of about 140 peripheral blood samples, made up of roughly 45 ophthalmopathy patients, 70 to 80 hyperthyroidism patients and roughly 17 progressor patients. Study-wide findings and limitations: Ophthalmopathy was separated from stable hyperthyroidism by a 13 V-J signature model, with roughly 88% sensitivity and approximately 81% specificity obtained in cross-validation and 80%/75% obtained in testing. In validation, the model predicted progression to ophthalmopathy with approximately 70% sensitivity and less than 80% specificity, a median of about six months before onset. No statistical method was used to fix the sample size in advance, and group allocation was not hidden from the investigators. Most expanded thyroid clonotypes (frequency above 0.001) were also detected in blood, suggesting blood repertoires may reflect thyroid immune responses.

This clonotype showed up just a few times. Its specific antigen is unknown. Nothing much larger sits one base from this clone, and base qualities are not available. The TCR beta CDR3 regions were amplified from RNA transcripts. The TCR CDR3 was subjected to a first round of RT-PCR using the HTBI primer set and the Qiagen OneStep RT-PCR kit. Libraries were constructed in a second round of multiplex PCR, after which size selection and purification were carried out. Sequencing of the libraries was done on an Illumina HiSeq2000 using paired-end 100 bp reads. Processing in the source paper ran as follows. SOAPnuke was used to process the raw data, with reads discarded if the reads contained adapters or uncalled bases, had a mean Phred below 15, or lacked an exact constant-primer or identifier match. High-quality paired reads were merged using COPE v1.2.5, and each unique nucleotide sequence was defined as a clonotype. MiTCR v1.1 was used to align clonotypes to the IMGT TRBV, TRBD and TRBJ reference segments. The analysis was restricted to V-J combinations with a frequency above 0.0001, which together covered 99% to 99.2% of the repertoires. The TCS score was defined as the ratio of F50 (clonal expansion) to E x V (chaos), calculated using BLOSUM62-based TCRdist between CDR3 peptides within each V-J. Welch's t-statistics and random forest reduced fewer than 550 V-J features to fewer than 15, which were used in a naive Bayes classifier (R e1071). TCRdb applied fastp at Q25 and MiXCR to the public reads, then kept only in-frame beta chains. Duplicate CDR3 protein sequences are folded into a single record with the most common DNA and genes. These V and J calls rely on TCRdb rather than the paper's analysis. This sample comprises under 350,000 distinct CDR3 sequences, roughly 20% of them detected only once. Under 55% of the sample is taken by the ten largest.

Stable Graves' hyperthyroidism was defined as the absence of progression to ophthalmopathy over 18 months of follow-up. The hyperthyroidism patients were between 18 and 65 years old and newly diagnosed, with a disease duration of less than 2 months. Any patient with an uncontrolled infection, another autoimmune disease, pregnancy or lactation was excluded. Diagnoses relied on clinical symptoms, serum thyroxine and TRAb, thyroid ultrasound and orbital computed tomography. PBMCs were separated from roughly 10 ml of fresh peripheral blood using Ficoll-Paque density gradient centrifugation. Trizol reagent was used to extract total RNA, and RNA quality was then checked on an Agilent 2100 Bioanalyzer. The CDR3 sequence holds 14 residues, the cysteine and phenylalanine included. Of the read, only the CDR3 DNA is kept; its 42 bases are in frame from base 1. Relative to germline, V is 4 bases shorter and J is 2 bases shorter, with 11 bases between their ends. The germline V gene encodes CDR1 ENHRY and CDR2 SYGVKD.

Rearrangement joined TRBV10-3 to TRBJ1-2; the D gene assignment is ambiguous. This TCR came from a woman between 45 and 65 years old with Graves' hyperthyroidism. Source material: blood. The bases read TGTGCCATCAGTGTGGGTCAGCAGAACTATGGCTACACCTTC. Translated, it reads CAISVGQQNYGYTF.